The T cell receptor beta chain described here comes from a study of liver allograft versus peripheral blood T cells. Whole-study context: Comparisons were made between T cell receptor repertoires found in transplanted livers and those circulating in recipients' peripheral blood.

This clonotype is classed as medium-sized. No antigen is known for it. With 7 bases clipped from V and 1 base from J, the junction kept 11 bases outside the gene matches. Germline loops: CDR1 MDHEN, CDR2 SYDVKM. The CDR3 loop spans 16 amino acids. A single record per CDR3 protein comes from TCRdb applying MiXCR to the reads. The sample has about 3,900 distinct CDR3 sequences; about a fifth are singletons. Points from the study as a whole: Intragraft T cell receptor repertoires of liver allografts were reported to differ from peripheral blood repertoires.

The V gene is TRBV28, the J gene TRBJ2-3; TRBD2 aligns across 7 bases. This TCR was recovered from a human patient who had a liver transplant. Some T cells here may be from the graft donor. Here the CDR3 reads CASTSVIRGGTDTQYF. CDR3 sequence (DNA): TGTGCCAGCACCTCAGTTATACGGGGGGGCACAGATACGCAGTATTTT.